Here is one T cell receptor (beta chain) with its context. The source of the sample is a study of glioma-infiltrating T cells after dendritic cell vaccination. Study overall: Treatment, given 2003 to 2012, was autologous tumor lysate-pulsed dendritic cell vaccination. Patients received three intradermal dendritic cell vaccine injections at biweekly intervals.

Produced via immunoSEQ multiplex PCR; TCRdb's table is partial and in-frame only. The repertoire has under 100,000 clones, around 85% of them found once; the top ten carry 2.5% to 3.5%. J lost 3 bases, V lost 2 bases, and 4 bases had no gene match. CDR1 and CDR2 from the germline V gene are LNHDA and SQIVND (reference sequence). This CDR3 comprises 15 residues. This receptor was obtained from a human donor with glioblastoma. This sequence joins TRBV19 and TRBJ1-5, with 7 bases aligning to TRBD1. Material: blood, obtained before dendritic cell vaccination. Here the CDR3 reads CASSISDRVNQPQHF. The CDR3 DNA sequence: TGTGCCAGTAGTATATCAGACAGGGTCAATCAGCCCCAGCATTTT.